A selection of T cell receptor beta chains follows, all from one sample in a study of T cell responses to AZD1222 COVID-19 vaccine. Sequencing was performed with immunoSEQ multiplex PCR; in TCRdb, only in-frame clones are kept and a portion is missing. The sample carries roughly 67,000 clones, about three quarters recorded once. The starting material was peripheral blood, obtained on day 0 of AZD1222 vaccination. The receptors stem from an adult in good health. CDR3s include the opening cysteine and the closing phenylalanine or tryptophan. Each record gives: V gene, D gene, clone size, J gene, CDR3 DNA, CDR3 protein. The D gene is left open where the match is weak. Size is stated for part of the rows, as once, few or many counts, or as a class when the clone is expanded.

v_call: TRBV12-3/TRBV12-4
d_call: NA
clone_size: NA
j_call: TRBJ1-3
cdr3_nt: TGTGCCAGCAGTATTTCGGCTGGAAACACCATATATTTT
cdr3_aa: CASSISAGNTIYF

v_call: TRBV7-8
d_call: NA
clone_size: NA
j_call: TRBJ1-3
cdr3_nt: TGTGCCAGCAGCTCCACAGGGACCGGAAACACCATATATTTT
cdr3_aa: CASSSTGTGNTIYF

v_call: TRBV5-4
d_call: TRBD2
clone_size: NA
j_call: TRBJ2-3
cdr3_nt: TGTGCCAGCAGCTTGGCTAGCGGGGTGATCGGTACGCAGTATTTT
cdr3_aa: CASSLASGVIGTQYF

v_call: TRBV30
d_call: NA
clone_size: NA
j_call: TRBJ1-2
cdr3_nt: TGTGCCTGGAGTCGTAGAGGGTTCTCGAACTATGGCTACACCTTC
cdr3_aa: CAWSRRGFSNYGYTF

v_call: TRBV7-8
d_call: NA
clone_size: NA
j_call: TRBJ1-5
cdr3_nt: TGTGCCAGCAGCTTAGAAATTGATCAGCCCCAGCATTTT
cdr3_aa: CASSLEIDQPQHF

v_call: TRBV9
d_call: NA
clone_size: NA
j_call: TRBJ2-2
cdr3_nt: TGTGCCAGCAGCGTAAGGACGGCGCCCGGGGAGCTGTTTTTT
cdr3_aa: CASSVRTAPGELFF

v_call: TRBV29-1
d_call: NA
clone_size: NA
j_call: TRBJ1-5
cdr3_nt: TGCAGCGTTGAGGTTTGGGATCAGCCCCAGCATTTT
cdr3_aa: CSVEVWDQPQHF

v_call: TRBV3-1/TRBV3-2
d_call: NA
clone_size: NA
j_call: TRBJ1-1
cdr3_nt: TGTGCCAGCAGCCAATCCGAGGTGGGGAACACTGAAGCTTTCTTT
cdr3_aa: CASSQSEVGNTEAFF

v_call: TRBV5-4
d_call: NA
clone_size: NA
j_call: TRBJ2-7
cdr3_nt: TGTGCCAGCAGCCCGTTGATCGGGGGTTCCATCTCCTACGAGCAGTACTTC
cdr3_aa: CASSPLIGGSISYEQYF

v_call: TRBV19
d_call: NA
clone_size: NA
j_call: TRBJ2-7
cdr3_nt: TGTGCCAGTAGTATACGCCTGAGCCAGGGAGGCGAGCAGTACTTC
cdr3_aa: CASSIRLSQGGEQYF

v_call: TRBV5-1
d_call: NA
clone_size: NA
j_call: TRBJ2-2
cdr3_nt: TGCGCCAGCAGCTTGGATCCGGTTGGCGAGCACACCGGGGAGCTGTTTTTT
cdr3_aa: CASSLDPVGEHTGELFF

v_call: TRBV4-1
d_call: NA
clone_size: NA
j_call: TRBJ2-7
cdr3_nt: TGCGCCAGCAGCCATTACAGGGAATCCTACGAGCAGTACTTC
cdr3_aa: CASSHYRESYEQYF

v_call: TRBV9
d_call: TRBD1
clone_size: NA
j_call: TRBJ1-5
cdr3_nt: TGTGCCAGCAGCGAGGGACAGGGTCACAATCAGCCCCAGCATTTT
cdr3_aa: CASSEGQGHNQPQHF

v_call: TRBV21-1
d_call: NA
clone_size: few
j_call: TRBJ2-5
cdr3_nt: TGTGCCACGCGACTAGCGGACCACCAAGAGACCCAGTACTTC
cdr3_aa: CATRLADHQETQYF

v_call: TRBV28
d_call: NA
clone_size: NA
j_call: TRBJ2-2
cdr3_nt: TGTGCCAGCAGGCAGGGATCGAACACCGGGGAGCTGTTTTTT
cdr3_aa: CASRQGSNTGELFF

v_call: TRBV10-3
d_call: NA
clone_size: NA
j_call: TRBJ1-4
cdr3_nt: TGTGCCATCAGTGGTGGGCTGGCATCTAATGAAAAACTGTTTTTT
cdr3_aa: CAISGGLASNEKLFF

v_call: TRBV3-1/TRBV3-2
d_call: NA
clone_size: NA
j_call: TRBJ1-1
cdr3_nt: TGTGCCAGCAGCCAAGGGGGGCTGTCTGAAGCTTTCTTT
cdr3_aa: CASSQGGLSEAFF

v_call: TRBV11-2
d_call: NA
clone_size: NA
j_call: TRBJ2-4
cdr3_nt: TGTGCCAGCAGCCAGGGAGCCAAAAACATTCAGTACTTC
cdr3_aa: CASSQGAKNIQYF

v_call: TRBV5-4
d_call: NA
clone_size: NA
j_call: TRBJ2-5
cdr3_nt: TGTGCCAGCAGCTCCGGGACAACTCAAGAGACCCAGTACTTC
cdr3_aa: CASSSGTTQETQYF

v_call: TRBV2
d_call: TRBD2
clone_size: NA
j_call: TRBJ2-1
cdr3_nt: TGTGCCAGCCTGCTTCTCTTGGGCGGGGGCTACAATGAGCAGTTCTTC
cdr3_aa: CASLLLLGGGYNEQFF

v_call: TRBV9
d_call: TRBD1
clone_size: NA
j_call: TRBJ1-3
cdr3_nt: TGTGCCAGCAGCCCGCCGCCAAACCGGGACAGGGCTCAGGGTGGAAACACCATATATTTT
cdr3_aa: CASSPPPNRDRAQGGNTIYF

v_call: TRBV6-6
d_call: TRBD1
clone_size: NA
j_call: TRBJ2-2
cdr3_nt: TGTGCCAGCAGTTACGGACAGGGGTGGATAGGGGAGCTGTTTTTT
cdr3_aa: CASSYGQGWIGELFF

v_call: TRBV10-2
d_call: NA
clone_size: few
j_call: TRBJ1-5
cdr3_nt: TGCGCCAGCCGGGGGAGCAATCAGCCCCAGCATTTT
cdr3_aa: CASRGSNQPQHF

v_call: TRBV6-2/TRBV6-3
d_call: NA
clone_size: NA
j_call: TRBJ1-2
cdr3_nt: TGTGCCAGCACCCCACAGATAGGGAGCTACACCTTC
cdr3_aa: CASTPQIGSYTF

v_call: TRBV11-2
d_call: NA
clone_size: NA
j_call: TRBJ1-3
cdr3_nt: TGTGCCAGCAGCTTAACTGGGGGCTCTTACGGAAACACCATATATTTT
cdr3_aa: CASSLTGGSYGNTIYF

v_call: TRBV7-2
d_call: TRBD2
clone_size: once
j_call: TRBJ2-5
cdr3_nt: TGTGCCAGCAGCTTTAGCGGGGGGCTAGAGACCCAGTACTTC
cdr3_aa: CASSFSGGLETQYF

v_call: TRBV7-2
d_call: TRBD2
clone_size: few
j_call: TRBJ2-1
cdr3_nt: TGTGCCAGCAGCCCTAGCGGGTCCTACAATGAGCAGTTCTTC
cdr3_aa: CASSPSGSYNEQFF

v_call: TRBV4-2
d_call: NA
clone_size: NA
j_call: TRBJ1-1
cdr3_nt: TGCGGCCGGCAGAACACTGAAGCTTTCTTT
cdr3_aa: CGRQNTEAFF

v_call: TRBV18
d_call: NA
clone_size: NA
j_call: TRBJ1-5
cdr3_nt: TGTGCCAGCTCACCCAGGGATAGCAATCAGCCCCAGCATTTT
cdr3_aa: CASSPRDSNQPQHF

v_call: TRBV3-1/TRBV3-2
d_call: NA
clone_size: NA
j_call: TRBJ1-1
cdr3_nt: TGTGCCAGCAGGCGGGGGGCGAACACTGAAGCTTTCTTT
cdr3_aa: CASRRGANTEAFF

v_call: TRBV7-9
d_call: TRBD1
clone_size: NA
j_call: TRBJ2-4
cdr3_nt: TGTGCCAGCAGCTCCGACAGGGGGCGAGAGGCCAAAAACATTCAGTACTTC
cdr3_aa: CASSSDRGREAKNIQYF

v_call: TRBV6-5
d_call: TRBD1
clone_size: few
j_call: TRBJ2-7
cdr3_nt: TGTGCCAGCAGTTACTCCCGGACAGGGGTCTACGAGCAGTACTTC
cdr3_aa: CASSYSRTGVYEQYF

v_call: TRBV24-1
d_call: TRBD1
clone_size: NA
j_call: TRBJ1-5
cdr3_nt: TGTGCCACCCGGGGACAGGGGGGGATCAATCAGCCCCAGCATTTT
cdr3_aa: CATRGQGGINQPQHF

v_call: TRBV11-2
d_call: NA
clone_size: NA
j_call: TRBJ1-4
cdr3_nt: TGTGCCAGCAGGAGAACAGGGTCTGCAACTAATGAAAAACTGTTTTTT
cdr3_aa: CASRRTGSATNEKLFF

v_call: TRBV2
d_call: TRBD1
clone_size: many
j_call: TRBJ1-1
cdr3_nt: TGTGCCAGCAGTAGACCGGGACAGGGGGTGGCTTTCTTT
cdr3_aa: CASSRPGQGVAFF

v_call: TRBV3-1/TRBV3-2
d_call: TRBD2
clone_size: once
j_call: TRBJ2-5
cdr3_nt: TGTGCCAGCAGCCCCTGGACTAGCGGAAGTGAAGAGACCCAGTACTTC
cdr3_aa: CASSPWTSGSEETQYF

v_call: TRBV7-2
d_call: TRBD1
clone_size: NA
j_call: TRBJ2-2
cdr3_nt: TGTGCCAGCTATGGACAGGTCGCCCTCAACACCGGGGAGCTGTTTTTT
cdr3_aa: CASYGQVALNTGELFF

v_call: TRBV10-3
d_call: NA
clone_size: NA
j_call: TRBJ1-5
cdr3_nt: TGTGCCATCAGTGCCGCCTCCATAGGGGACAATCAGCCCCAGCATTTT
cdr3_aa: CAISAASIGDNQPQHF

v_call: TRBV7-9
d_call: NA
clone_size: NA
j_call: TRBJ2-7
cdr3_nt: TGTGCCAGCAGCTTAGTCCAGCCGGCATCTACCTACGAGCAGTACTTC
cdr3_aa: CASSLVQPASTYEQYF

v_call: TRBV2
d_call: NA
clone_size: once
j_call: TRBJ2-2
cdr3_nt: TGTGCCAGCAGGGACACCGGGGAGCTGTTTTTT
cdr3_aa: CASRDTGELFF

v_call: TRBV10-3
d_call: NA
clone_size: few
j_call: TRBJ2-7
cdr3_nt: TGTGCCATCAGAAACCAATCGAGCGAGCAGTACTTC
cdr3_aa: CAIRNQSSEQYF

v_call: TRBV9
d_call: TRBD2
clone_size: NA
j_call: TRBJ2-4
cdr3_nt: TGTGCCAGCAGCGTAGGAAGCGGGGGGGCCCAGAACATTCAGTACTTC
cdr3_aa: CASSVGSGGAQNIQYF

v_call: TRBV3-1/TRBV3-2
d_call: NA
clone_size: NA
j_call: TRBJ2-1
cdr3_nt: TGTGCCAGCAGCCTGAGCGGCAATGAGCAGTTCTTC
cdr3_aa: CASSLSGNEQFF

v_call: TRBV19
d_call: NA
clone_size: NA
j_call: TRBJ1-1
cdr3_nt: TGTGCCAGTAGTCCCAGGGCAGGGACATTAATCCCTGAAGCTTTCTTT
cdr3_aa: CASSPRAGTLIPEAFF

v_call: TRBV19
d_call: TRBD2
clone_size: NA
j_call: TRBJ2-3
cdr3_nt: TGTGCCATTAAAAGGCGGGGGGGTAGCACAGATACGCAGTATTTT
cdr3_aa: CAIKRRGGSTDTQYF

v_call: TRBV2
d_call: NA
clone_size: NA
j_call: TRBJ1-4
cdr3_nt: TGTGCCAGCAGTGAAGTTTCAGGGGCGGATGAAAAACTGTTTTTT
cdr3_aa: CASSEVSGADEKLFF

v_call: TRBV19
d_call: NA
clone_size: NA
j_call: TRBJ2-5
cdr3_nt: TGTGCCAGTAGCACAGCGGGCCAGCTCCGGGGTGGGACCCAGTACTTC
cdr3_aa: CASSTAGQLRGGTQYF

v_call: TRBV2
d_call: NA
clone_size: few
j_call: TRBJ2-7
cdr3_nt: TGTGCCAGCAGTGTAATAAGACAGGACGAGCAGTACTTC
cdr3_aa: CASSVIRQDEQYF

v_call: TRBV7-2
d_call: TRBD2
clone_size: NA
j_call: TRBJ2-3
cdr3_nt: TGTGCCAGCAGCTCCTTAGCGGGGGGCGAAAGGGGGTATACGCAGTATTTT
cdr3_aa: CASSSLAGGERGYTQYF

v_call: TRBV7-9
d_call: NA
clone_size: NA
j_call: TRBJ2-5
cdr3_nt: TGTGCCAGCAGCTTAGCCCGGACAGATAAAGAGACCCAGTACTTC
cdr3_aa: CASSLARTDKETQYF

v_call: TRBV12-3/TRBV12-4
d_call: NA
clone_size: NA
j_call: TRBJ2-3
cdr3_nt: TGTGCCAGCGCTCACTCGACAGATACGCAGTATTTT
cdr3_aa: CASAHSTDTQYF

v_call: TRBV3-1/TRBV3-2
d_call: TRBD1
clone_size: NA
j_call: TRBJ1-1
cdr3_nt: TGTGCCAGCAGCCTCGGACAGGGGGCCACTGAAGCTTTCTTT
cdr3_aa: CASSLGQGATEAFF

v_call: TRBV5-5
d_call: TRBD1
clone_size: NA
j_call: TRBJ2-7
cdr3_nt: TGTGCCAGCAGCTTTGCCTCTTCCGGGACAGGGGTGAGCGAGCAGTACTTC
cdr3_aa: CASSFASSGTGVSEQYF

v_call: TRBV20-1
d_call: NA
clone_size: NA
j_call: TRBJ1-2
cdr3_nt: TGCAGTGCTAGTCGAGGGAATAGTGGCTACACCTTC
cdr3_aa: CSASRGNSGYTF

v_call: TRBV11-2
d_call: TRBD1
clone_size: NA
j_call: TRBJ2-7
cdr3_nt: TGTGCCAGCAGGGGGACAGGGAGCTCCTACGAGCAGTACTTC
cdr3_aa: CASRGTGSSYEQYF

v_call: TRBV7-7
d_call: NA
clone_size: once
j_call: TRBJ2-1
cdr3_nt: TGTGCTAGCAGCCAATCCTATGTTGTCAATGAGCAGTTCTTC
cdr3_aa: CASSQSYVVNEQFF

v_call: TRBV2
d_call: NA
clone_size: NA
j_call: TRBJ1-2
cdr3_nt: TGTGCCAGCAGTCCGCGGGTGGAAGGCTACACCTTC
cdr3_aa: CASSPRVEGYTF

v_call: TRBV29-1
d_call: NA
clone_size: few
j_call: TRBJ2-5
cdr3_nt: TGCAGCGTTGAAGAGGGGGTTTGGGGAGGGACCCAGTACTTC
cdr3_aa: CSVEEGVWGGTQYF